One sample yielded the 8 T cell receptor beta chains listed below, sequenced in a study of OX40 agonist ivuxolimab in advanced cancers. The assay was immunoSEQ multiplex PCR, and TCRdb's table has in-frame clones only and misses some. The sample lists 70,000 to 85,000 clones; around 83% were seen once. Sequences were derived from CD4+ or CD8+ T cells sorted from blood, sampled in a trial of the OX40 agonist ivuxolimab. These receptors all come from an adult with an advanced solid tumor such as melanoma, head and neck, liver or kidney cancer.

The V and J genes are TRBV7-6 and TRBJ1-1; D is ambiguous. The germline gives CDR1 SGHVS, CDR2 FNYEAQ. V was cut by 1 base and J by 5 bases, with 11 bases left in between. There are 14 residues in the CDR3. DNA for the CDR3: TGTGCCAGCAGCTTAGGGGGAATGGGGACTGAAGCTTTCTTT. It yields the protein CASSLGGMGTEAFF.

This clone was seen a single time. The CDR3 reads CASSPMQGSTEAFF. CDR3 sequence (DNA): TGTGCCAGCAGCCCGATGCAGGGTTCGACTGAAGCTTTCTTT. The V and J genes are TRBV7-9 and TRBJ1-1; D is possibly TRBD1 (5 bases). CDR3 size: 14 residues. Deletions cut 5 bases from V and 5 bases from J, with 15 bases between. Looked up from germline, CDR1 is SEHNR and CDR2 is FQNEAQ (reference sequence).

The rearrangement joins TRBV7-7 to TRBJ1-2; no firm D call. CDR3 size: 16 residues. Germline CDR1 SSHAT, CDR2 FNYEAQ (reference sequence). Trimming shortened V by 5 bases and J by 2 bases, and 18 bases separated the two germline ends. CDR3 coding DNA: TGTGCCAGCAGCGGATCCCTGTCCCCGGGCAACTATGGCTACACCTTC. Translating gives CASSGSLSPGNYGYTF.

V is TRBV11-2 and J is TRBJ1-2; no firm D call. Germline assignment: CDR1 SGHAT and CDR2 FQNNGV. The CDR3 totals 12 residues. The V end was cut by 4 bases, the J end by 5 bases, with 8 bases between. The chain's CDR3 is CASSSEIYGYTF. CDR3 coding DNA: TGTGCCAGCAGCTCGGAGATTTATGGCTACACCTTC.

The V gene is TRBV14, the J gene TRBJ2-2; no reliable D call. Germline values: CDR1 SGHDN, CDR2 FVKESK. CDR3 size: 14 residues. V was clipped by 3 bases and J by 0 bases, with 5 bases between them. As DNA, the CDR3 is TGTGCCAGCAGCCAGGGATCGAACACCGGGGAGCTGTTTTTT. Its protein is CASSQGSNTGELFF. Combining the CDR3 with reference TRBV14 and TRBJ2-2 gives the whole variable domain EAGVTQFPSHSVIEKGQTVTLRCDPISGHDNLYWYRRVMGKEIKFLLHFVKESKQDESGMPNNRFLAERTGGTYSTLKVQPAELEDSGVYFCASSQGSNTGELFFGEGSRLTVL.

The chain uses TRBV12-5 and TRBJ2-2; D call uncertain. Between the trimmed V and J ends, which lost 2 bases and 3 bases, there was a span of 4 bases. The CDR3 extends over 13 amino acids. CDR1 LGHNT and CDR2 FRNRAP come from the germline V gene. CDR3 sequence reads: CASGLPYTGELFF. CDR3 DNA sequence: TGTGCTAGTGGTTTGCCGTACACCGGGGAGCTGTTTTTT.

The V and J genes are TRBV6-5 and TRBJ2-1; TRBD2 is a possible D gene (5 bases). This CDR3 contains 13 residues. Germline-derived CDR1 and CDR2 are MNHEY and SVGAGI. Trimming took off 6 bases at V and 6 bases at J, with 12 bases between the two ends. CDR3 nucleotide sequence: TGTGCCAGCAGGCCAGGAGGCAGCAATGAGCAGTTCTTC. Translation: CASRPGGSNEQFF.

The genes are TRBV6-1 and TRBJ1-2; 8 bases are shared with TRBD1. The V segment lost 6 bases and the J segment 3 bases; nucleotides outside the gene matches: 6. CDR1 MNHNS and CDR2 SASEGT come from the germline V gene. The CDR3 is 14 residues long. The CDR3 DNA sequence: TGTGCCAGCAGGCGGACAGGGCTTGACTATGGCTACACCTTC. It encodes CASRRTGLDYGYTF.